This T cell receptor beta chain was sequenced in a study of blood T cell repertoires in COVID-19. Looking at the study overall: Spain, Italy and the United States supplied samples that represented acute and convalescent COVID-19. T cells, B-cell-depleted T cells, or PBMCs provided the cDNA or gDNA that served as material.

Some clones are missing from TCRdb's copy, which holds only in-frame ones; the method was immunoSEQ multiplex PCR. The data contain about 68,000 clones, 80% to 90% of them singletons. The germline CDR1 and CDR2 sequences are MNHEY and SMNVEV (reference sequence). The trim removed 5 bases at V and 4 bases at J, leaving 7 bases unmatched. The CDR3 sequence is 14 residues long. The specimen was peripheral blood. The sequence came from a human donor in a cohort sampled during active COVID-19. The V gene is TRBV27, the J gene TRBJ1-1; TRBD1 matches at 7 bases. The CDR3 spells CASSALGGITEAFF. As DNA, the CDR3 is TGTGCCAGCAGTGCCCTAGGGGGCATCACTGAAGCTTTCTTT.